The 21 T cell receptor beta chains below come from one sample, sequenced in a study of breast tumors, draining lymph nodes, adjacent tissues. TCRdb reanalysed the multiplex PCR reads using MiXCR and keeps one entry per CDR3 protein. Counted here are about 16,000 distinct CDR3 sequences, just under 45% occurring once; the ten biggest clones make up about an eighth. Source material: tumor-adjacent breast tissue. The receptor set was obtained from a female donor with breast cancer. Some clones in this sample may be carry-over from other donors' samples.

Many counts were recorded for this clonotype. The CDR3 DNA sequence: TGTGCCAGCAGCTTTATACAACCTACACAAGAGACCCAGTACTTC. It specifies CASSFIQPTQETQYF. The chain carries TRBV7-9 and TRBJ2-5; D is ambiguous. This CDR3 region has 15 residues. Trimming left V 3 bases short and J 2 bases short, with 13 bases between. Germline assignment: CDR1 SEHNR and CDR2 FQNEAQ (reference sequence).

This clonotype was seen ten or more times. This rearrangement joins TRBV19 to TRBJ1-1; D uncertain. V was pared by 6 bases and J by 2 bases, with 10 bases between. CDR1 is LNHDA and CDR2 is SQIVND in the germline V gene (reference sequence). The CDR3 length is 13 residues. This chain's CDR3 is CASSLQENTEAFF. The CDR3 nucleotides read TGTGCCAGTAGCCTCCAGGAAAACACTGAAGCTTTCTTT.

This clonotype was observed many times. One base away lies a much larger clone, so this may be a sequencing read error. The DNA is left out, because the CDR3 cannot be placed on it with certainty; the CDR3 is given as TCRdb lists it. The chain recombines TRBV9 with TRBJ1-2; whether TRBD1, the table's D call, matches the DNA was not checked. The CDR3 is 15 residues long, counting both termini. The germline V gene has CDR1 SGDLS and CDR2 YYNGEE. The CDR3 spells CASSALDRVGTGSTF.

In this sample, this clonotype turned up many times. The chain recombines TRBV9 with TRBJ2-1; 7 bases are a match to TRBD1. J was trimmed by 2 bases and V by 2 bases; bases with no gene match: 4. The CDR3 extends over 15 amino acids. Germline lookup yields CDR1 SGDLS and CDR2 YYNGEE. CDR3: CASSVDRAPYNEQFF. In nucleotides, the CDR3 is TGTGCCAGCAGCGTCGACAGGGCGCCCTACAATGAGCAGTTCTTC.

This clonotype is categorized as medium-sized. V and J are TRBV4-3 and TRBJ2-7, with a weak D call TRBD1 (6 bases). The germline V and J ends were trimmed by 1 base and 2 bases, with 12 bases remaining between them. The CDR3 runs 15 residues. The germline gives CDR1 LGHNA, CDR2 YSLEER. CDR3 coding DNA: TGCGCCAGCAGCCAAGGATCGACAGGCCCCTACGAGCAGTACTTC. It translates to CASSQGSTGPYEQYF.

The chain uses TRBV11-2 and TRBJ2-5, with TRBD2 matching over 14 bases. The germline CDR1 and CDR2 sequences are SGHAT and FQNNGV. V trimming: 5 bases; J trimming: 4 bases; junction bases outside the gene matches: 6. The CDR3 is 16 residues long. The CDR3 region has the DNA TGTGCCAGCAGCCCCACGGGACTAGCGGGGGCAGAGACCCAGTACTTC. Translation: CASSPTGLAGAETQYF.

This chain connects TRBV5-1 to TRBJ1-2, with D possibly being TRBD1 (6 bases). The germline V and J ends were trimmed by 0 bases and 6 bases, with 9 bases remaining between them. CDR3 length: 13 residues. The V gene's germline CDR1 is SGHRS and CDR2 YFSETQ. This CDR3 reads CASSLGGRDGYTF. The CDR3 DNA reads as TGCGCCAGCAGCTTGGGGGGGCGAGATGGCTACACCTTC.

In this sample, this clonotype turned up many times. The chain carries TRBV30 and TRBJ1-1, with D perhaps matching TRBD1 (5 bases). CDR1 is GTSNPN, CDR2 SVGIG, per germline (reference sequence). This CDR3 comprises 15 residues. Trimming shortened V by 0 bases and J by 0 bases, and 11 bases separated the two germline ends. The CDR3 spells CAWSVWGSLNTEAFF. Here the CDR3 DNA reads TGTGCCTGGAGTGTTTGGGGGAGCCTGAACACTGAAGCTTTCTTT.

The chain has TRBV5-8 and TRBJ1-5; TRBD1 might be the D (5 bases). Deletions cut 0 bases from V and 0 bases from J, with 10 bases between. CDR3 length: 16 residues. From germline, CDR1 is SGHTS and CDR2 YDEGEE. CDR3 amino acids: CASSLEGTRSNQPQHF. In DNA form, the CDR3 reads TGTGCCAGCAGCTTGGAGGGGACGCGTAGCAATCAGCCCCAGCATTTT.

This clonotype has a count of ten or more. The rearrangement links TRBV11-2 to TRBJ2-5, with 11 bases fitting TRBD2. This CDR3 region has 18 residues. The germline V gene has CDR1 SGHAT and CDR2 FQNNGV. The J segment lost 1 base and the V segment lost 1 base, leaving 8 bases of the junction unmatched. The DNA of the CDR3 is TGTGCCAGCAGCTTAGTTCCCCACCTAGCGGGAGGCCAAGAGACCCAGTACTTC. It yields the protein CASSLVPHLAGGQETQYF. The full variable domain, with the rest looked up from reference TRBV11-2 and TRBJ2-5, is EAGVAQSPRYKIIEKRQSVAFWCNPISGHATLYWYQQILGQGPKLLIQFQNNGVVDDSQLPKDRFSAERLKGVDSTLKIQPAKLEDSAVYLCASSLVPHLAGGQETQYFGPGTRLLVL.

Many counts were recorded for this clonotype. The V and J genes are TRBV10-3 and TRBJ2-3; TRBD1 agrees at 11 bases. Germline loops: CDR1 ENHRY, CDR2 SYGVKD. The CDR3 totals 15 residues. V trimming: 6 bases; J trimming: 4 bases; junction bases outside the gene matches: 6. The DNA of the CDR3 is TGTGCCATCAGCCGGACAGGGGGCTTGGCAGATACGCAGTATTTT. This sequence encodes CAISRTGGLADTQYF.

This clonotype was counted a single time. The junction departs from germline at one end; a sequencing error may be responsible. The chain's CDR3 is CASSLEDTPYF. For the CDR3, the DNA is TGTGCCAGCAGCCTAGAAGATACGCCGTATTTT. The chain has TRBV11-2 and TRBJ2-3; D gene ambiguous. The CDR3 length is 11 residues. Germline V gives CDR1 SGHAT, CDR2 FQNNGV.

This clonotype was seen ten or more times. The V call is TRBV6-5, the J call TRBJ1-5; 7 positions match TRBD1. Trimming at V came to 6 bases and at J to 2 bases, leaving 4 bases not matched to a gene. Germline CDR1 MNHEY, CDR2 SVGAGI. The CDR3 spans 14 residues. DNA of the CDR3: TGTGCCAGCAGGACAGGGATGGGCAATCAGCCCCAGCATTTT. This encodes CASRTGMGNQPQHF.

V gene TRBV7-9 combines with J gene TRBJ2-3, with TRBD1 identical over 9 bases. The CDR3 is 16 amino acids. Unmatched junction bases numbered 9, after V lost 4 bases and J lost 4 bases. Germline V gene sequence: CDR1 SEHNR, CDR2 FQNEAQ (reference sequence). Written as DNA, the CDR3 is TGTGCCAGCAGCTCGAACAGGGGGCTAGGGGCAGATACGCAGTATTTT. This sequence encodes CASSSNRGLGADTQYF. The whole variable domain, remainder taken from reference TRBV7-9 and TRBJ2-3, is DTGVSQNPRHKITKRGQNVTFRCDPISEHNRLYWYRQTLGQGPEFLTYFQNEAQLEKSRLLSDRFSAERPKGSFSTLEIQRTEQGDSAMYLCASSSNRGLGADTQYFGPGTRLTVL.

This clonotype is judged medium-sized. This rearrangement joins TRBV24-1 to TRBJ1-2, with 9 bases fitting TRBD1. With V trimmed by 12 bases and J by 6 bases, 4 bases remained unmatched. Germline V gene sequence: CDR1 KGHDR, CDR2 SFDVKD. The CDR3 length is 11 residues. CDR3 in DNA: TGTGCCGCCGGGACAGGGCATGGCTACACCTTC. Residues: CAAGTGHGYTF.

This clonotype was recorded at least ten times. A single base separates this from a much larger clone, so it may be a read error. The V call is TRBV6-1, the J call TRBJ2-1; 9 nucleotides agree with TRBD2. CDR3 length: 16 amino acids. Germline CDR1 is MNHNS and CDR2 is SASEGT. The V gene end was trimmed by 5 bases and the J gene end by 5 bases; junction bases not matched to a gene: 10. CDR3 residues: CASSQVGLAGNNEQFF. The CDR3 nucleotides read TGTGCCAGCAGTCAAGTCGGGCTAGCGGGAAACAATGAGCAGTTCTTC.

This chain links TRBV12-3 or TRBV12-4 with TRBJ2-3; 8 nucleotides line up with TRBD1. With 1 base clipped from V and 2 bases from J, the junction kept 5 bases outside the gene matches. The CDR3 loop spans 16 amino acids. CDR3 sequence: CASSLVGQGHTDTQYF. In nucleotides, the CDR3 is TGTGCCAGCAGTTTAGTCGGACAGGGACACACAGATACGCAGTATTTT.

This clonotype occurred many times. One end of the junction is discordant with germline, which a read error may explain. The chain is built from TRBV20-1 and TRBJ1-6; D might be TRBD1 (6 bases). The germline V gene encodes CDR1 DFQATT and CDR2 SNEGSKA (reference sequence). The length of the CDR3 is 16 residues. In nucleotides, the CDR3 is TGCAGTGCTAGATCCCCGGACAGACCCTCTAATTCGCCCCTCCACTTT. Translating gives CSARSPDRPSNSPLHF.

The chain joins TRBV5-1 to TRBJ2-3; 7 nucleotides align to TRBD2. CDR1 is SGHRS and CDR2 is YFSETQ in the germline V gene. This CDR3 is built from 15 residues. V was pared by 0 bases and J by 5 bases, with 6 bases of the junction left unmatched. The DNA for the CDR3 is TGCGCCAGCAGCTTGGATGGCGGGAGAGGAGATACGCAGTATTTT. Protein sequence: CASSLDGGRGDTQYF.

This sequence joins TRBV24-1 and TRBJ2-1, with 7 bases aligning to TRBD2. The germline CDR1 and CDR2 sequences are KGHDR and SFDVKD. The CDR3 is made up of 16 amino acids. V lost 0 bases to trimming and J lost 5 bases; unmatched junction nucleotides: 6. The CDR3 here is CATSDLQSGIDNEQFF. The CDR3 bases are TGTGCCACCAGTGATTTGCAAAGCGGGATTGACAATGAGCAGTTCTTC.

In the case of this clonotype: The final CDR3 position lacks the conserved phenylalanine or tryptophan, pointing to a likely read error. The genes are TRBV5-1 and TRBJ2-7; 8 positions match TRBD2. There are 16 residues in the CDR3. V dropped 4 bases and J dropped 3; count of bases not matched to a gene: 12. Germline assignment: CDR1 SGHRS and CDR2 YFSETQ. The CDR3: CASSQDLGLACYEQYL. The DNA of the CDR3 is TGCGCCAGCAGCCAAGATCTTGGACTAGCCTGCTACGAGCAGTACCTC.